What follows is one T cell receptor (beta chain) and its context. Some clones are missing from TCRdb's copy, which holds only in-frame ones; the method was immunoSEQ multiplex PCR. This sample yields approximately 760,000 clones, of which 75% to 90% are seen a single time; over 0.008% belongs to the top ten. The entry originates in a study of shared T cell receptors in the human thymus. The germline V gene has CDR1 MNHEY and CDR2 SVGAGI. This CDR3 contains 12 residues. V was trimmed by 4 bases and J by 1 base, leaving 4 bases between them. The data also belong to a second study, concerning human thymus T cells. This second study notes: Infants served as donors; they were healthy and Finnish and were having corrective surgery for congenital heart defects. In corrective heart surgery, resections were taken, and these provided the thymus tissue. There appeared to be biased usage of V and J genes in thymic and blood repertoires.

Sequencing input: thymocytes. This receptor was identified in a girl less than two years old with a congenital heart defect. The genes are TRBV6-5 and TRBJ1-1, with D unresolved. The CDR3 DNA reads TGTGCCAGCAGTTTCTGGAACACTGAAGCTTTCTTT. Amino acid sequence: CASSFWNTEAFF.